Listed here are 10 T cell receptor beta chains from one sample, sequenced in a study of T-cell memory formation after mild COVID-19. TCRdb independently ran MiXCR on the 5' RACE reads; one entry per CDR3 protein. The table includes 80,000 to 90,000 distinct CDR3 sequences, 20% to 25% detected once. Sequencing was done on a sample of PBMCs or a T cell subset sorted from them (not recorded which). The receptors were sampled from a man between 18 and 35 years old who had mild COVID-19 (a few samples of this study predate the infection). Cell type and time point are not known.

The rearrangement links TRBV12-3 or TRBV12-4 to TRBJ1-3; D not certain. V dropped 1 base and J dropped 1 base, with 5 bases sitting between them. The CDR3 has 14 amino acids. CDR3 DNA sequence: TGTGCCAGCAGTTTAGTCCTATCTGGAAACACCATATATTTT. It encodes CASSLVLSGNTIYF.

The chain couples TRBV12-3 or TRBV12-4 to TRBJ2-1; the D is unclear. There are 15 residues in the CDR3. V lost 3 bases and J lost 2, with 11 bases in between. The chain's CDR3 is CASSFGQAAYNEQFF. In DNA, the CDR3 is TGTGCCAGCAGTTTTGGGCAGGCGGCCTACAATGAGCAGTTCTTC.

J is TRBJ2-1 and V is TRBV2; 13 positions match TRBD2. The length of the CDR3 is 15 residues. The V segment lost 6 bases and the J segment 4 bases; nucleotides outside the gene matches: 3. The germline V gene has CDR1 SNHLY and CDR2 FYNNEI. The chain's CDR3 is CASRGGLAGYNEQFF. The CDR3 bases are TGTGCCAGCAGGGGGGGACTAGCGGGATACAATGAGCAGTTCTTC. The entire variable domain, with the rest obtained from reference TRBV2 and TRBJ2-1, is as follows: EPEVTQTPSHQVTQMGQEVILRCVPISNHLYFYWYRQILGQKVEFLVSFYNNEISEKSEIFDDQFSVERPDGSNFTLKIRSTKLEDSAMYFCASRGGLAGYNEQFFGPGTRLTVL.

The gene calls are TRBV11-1 and TRBJ2-1; 7 bases agree with TRBD2. The V gene's germline CDR1 is SGHAT and CDR2 FQDESV (reference sequence). The junction had 4 bases not matched to a gene; V was cut back by 2 bases and J by 3 bases. This CDR3 spans 15 amino acids. The CDR3 loop is CASSLPASGYNEQFF. DNA of the CDR3: TGTGCCAGCAGCTTACCCGCTAGCGGCTACAATGAGCAGTTCTTC.

This clonotype showed up many times. The chain has TRBV27 and TRBJ1-1; no clear D. CDR1 is MNHEY and CDR2 is SMNVEV in the germline V gene (reference sequence). This CDR3 comprises 13 residues. Trimming cost V 3 bases and J 1 base, with 6 bases left between them. The CDR3 DNA reads TGTGCCAGCAGTTTGATGTCGAACACTGAAGCTTTCTTT. It encodes CASSLMSNTEAFF.

This clonotype occurred once. V gene TRBV12-3 or TRBV12-4 combines with J gene TRBJ1-1; TRBD1 might be the D (5 bases). CDR3 length equals 14 residues. Trimming stripped 3 bases from V and 4 bases from J, with 12 bases between. Here the CDR3 reads CASSLGDSTTEAFF. The CDR3 DNA follows: TGTGCCAGCAGTTTGGGGGACTCAACCACTGAAGCTTTCTTT.

This clonotype was seen more than once but under ten times. The rearrangement links TRBV7-2 to TRBJ2-2; 8 nucleotides align to TRBD2. After removal of 2 bases from V and 6 bases from J, the junction contained 5 bases not matched to a gene. Germline V lookup: CDR1 SGHTA, CDR2 FQGNSA. This CDR3 has 15 residues. The CDR3 DNA sequence: TGTGCCAGCAGCTTACCCAGCGGGGGTCCCGGGGAGCTGTTTTTT. Protein product: CASSLPSGGPGELFF.

This clonotype was seen ten or more times. The chain combines TRBV6-5 with TRBJ2-1, with D maybe TRBD1 (8 bases). Germline CDR1 is MNHEY and CDR2 is SVGAGI. Trimming took off 2 bases at V and 7 bases at J, with 12 bases between the two ends. CDR3 length: 14 amino acids. The CDR3 DNA is TGTGCCAGCAGTTACACAGGGGGGGCAAATGAGCAGTTCTTC. It codes for CASSYTGGANEQFF.

This clonotype was seen a few times. The chain has TRBV3-1 and TRBJ2-5; 7 bases are a match to TRBD1. This CDR3 comprises 15 residues. Germline assignment: CDR1 LGHDT and CDR2 YNNKEL (reference sequence). The ends lost 4 bases at V and 5 bases at J; junction bases unmatched: 10. CDR3 in amino acids: CASSPPPTGSETQYF. CDR3 in DNA: TGTGCCAGCAGCCCTCCCCCGACAGGGTCTGAGACCCAGTACTTC.

This rearrangement joins TRBV3-1 to TRBJ2-5, with D unresolved. V was pared by 0 bases and J by 2 bases, with 10 bases between. Germline lookup yields CDR1 LGHDT and CDR2 YNNKEL (reference sequence). This CDR3 has 15 residues. The CDR3 spells CASSQEGHPQETQYF. The CDR3 DNA follows: TGTGCCAGCAGCCAAGAAGGCCATCCGCAAGAGACCCAGTACTTC.